This passage covers 23 T cell receptor beta chains from one sample sequenced in a study of blood T cell repertoires in COVID-19. Data came from immunoSEQ multiplex PCR; TCRdb stores just in-frame clones and leaves some out. The repertoire consists of 170,000 or so clones, with 86% occurring once and the leading ten covering 5.5% to 7%. Sequences were obtained from peripheral blood. These receptors all come from a man aged 50 to 60 with active or convalescent COVID-19.

The chain carries TRBV11-2 and TRBJ2-5, with 8 bases matching TRBD2. The germline V gene has CDR1 SGHAT and CDR2 FQNNGV. This CDR3 has 15 amino acids. V gave up 0 bases and J gave up 4 bases; unmatched junction bases: 4. The CDR3 DNA reads TGTGCCAGCAGCTTAGAGGTTCTAGCGGGAGAGACCCAGTACTTC. The encoded protein is CASSLEVLAGETQYF.

The chain recombines TRBV19 with TRBJ2-1; D possibly corresponds to TRBD2 (6 bases). Germline CDR1 and CDR2: LNHDA and SQIVND (reference sequence). V dropped 5 bases and J dropped 0 bases, with 14 bases sitting between them. The CDR3 spans 16 residues. The CDR3 nucleotides are TGTGCCAGTAGTCCCCGGGACGGGAGCTCCTACAATGAGCAGTTCTTC. Its translation: CASSPRDGSSYNEQFF.

The chain couples TRBV18 to TRBJ1-6, with D perhaps matching TRBD1 (6 bases). V lost 6 bases and J 5 bases, leaving 11 bases between the germline ends. There are 14 residues in the CDR3. Germline V gives CDR1 KGHSH, CDR2 LQKENI. This CDR3 reads CASSQNRDNSPLHF. CDR3 DNA: TGTGCCAGCTCCCAGAACAGGGATAATTCACCCCTCCACTTT.

This clone came up many times. CDR3: CASSDSASGGSQETQYF. DNA for the CDR3: TGTGCCAGCAGTGATTCGGCTAGCGGGGGGTCTCAAGAGACCCAGTACTTC. This chain joins TRBV2 and TRBJ2-5, with 11 bases matching TRBD2. Trimming cost V 3 bases and J 2 bases; bases outside gene matches: 8. Germline assignment: CDR1 SNHLY and CDR2 FYNNEI. The CDR3 covers 17 residues.

The V gene is TRBV19, the J gene TRBJ2-1; 7 bases map to TRBD2. V was pared by 7 bases and J by 5 bases, with 11 bases of the junction left unmatched. The CDR3 sequence is 15 residues long. The germline gives CDR1 LNHDA, CDR2 SQIVND (reference sequence). DNA for the CDR3: TGTGCCAGTACCCAGCCGGCTAGCGGAAACAATGAGCAGTTCTTC. This gives the protein CASTQPASGNNEQFF.

The V call is TRBV7-2, the J call TRBJ2-1; possibly TRBD2 for D (6 bases). CDR1 is SGHTA, CDR2 FQGNSA, per germline. This CDR3 region has 13 residues. Trimming pared 8 bases from V and 0 bases from J, leaving 8 bases between. The CDR3 DNA sequence: TGTGCCAGCGCGGGGAACTCCTACAATGAGCAGTTCTTC. It encodes CASAGNSYNEQFF.

The rearrangement joins TRBV5-4 to TRBJ2-7, with D tentatively TRBD1 (7 bases). V was shortened by 0 bases and J by 5 bases, with 12 bases between the two germline ends. The CDR3 spans 14 residues. CDR1 is SGHNT and CDR2 is YYREEE in the germline V gene (reference sequence). CDR3 nucleotide sequence: TGTGCCAGCAGCTTGGGCCAGGGGGGTAACGAGCAGTACTTC. It specifies CASSLGQGGNEQYF.

The J gene is TRBJ1-6, the V gene TRBV19; D remains ambiguous. The CDR3 is 13 residues long. CDR1 and CDR2 (germline): LNHDA, SQIVND (reference sequence). V shed 7 bases and J shed 6 bases, with 10 bases lying between them. DNA for the CDR3: TGTGCCAGTATGGGCTTTCGTAATTCACCCCTCCACTTT. Amino acid sequence: CASMGFRNSPLHF.

This sequence joins TRBV18 and TRBJ1-1; TRBD1 matches at 9 bases. The CDR3 totals 14 residues. V lost 6 bases, J lost 5 bases, and 7 bases stayed unmatched. Looked up from germline, CDR1 is KGHSH and CDR2 is LQKENI. The CDR3 coding sequence is TGTGCCAGCTCCCCCGGGACAGGGAGAACTGAAGCTTTCTTT. It is translated as CASSPGTGRTEAFF.

This clone was observed a single time. The chain carries TRBV5-5 and TRBJ2-5, with 8 nucleotides matching TRBD2. With 3 bases clipped from V and 0 bases from J, the junction kept 13 bases outside the gene matches. The CDR3 is 18 amino acids. The germline gives CDR1 SGHKS, CDR2 YYEKEE (reference sequence). The CDR3 DNA is TGTGCCAGCAGCTCGGGGTCGGGAGCGGGGGCCAACCAAGAGACCCAGTACTTC. It yields the protein CASSSGSGAGANQETQYF.

V is TRBV2 and J is TRBJ2-2, with TRBD1 identical over 7 bases. This CDR3 is built from 15 residues. Per germline, CDR1 SNHLY and CDR2 FYNNEI. The junction had 8 bases not matched to a gene; V was cut back by 6 bases and J by 4 bases. The chain's CDR3 is CASRKEGQSTGELFF. CDR3 in DNA: TGTGCCAGCAGGAAAGAGGGACAGTCCACCGGGGAGCTGTTTTTT.

The rearrangement joins TRBV24-1 to TRBJ2-1, with D hard to call. This CDR3 has 14 residues. V lost 6 bases and J lost 9, with 17 bases in between. Germline V lookup: CDR1 KGHDR, CDR2 SFDVKD. CDR3 region: CATSLSPILTEQFF. CDR3 DNA: TGTGCCACCAGTTTATCGCCTATATTAACTGAGCAGTTCTTC.

Here the CDR3 DNA reads TGCAGCGTTGACTCCGGGACAGGGGAGGCCGGGGAGCTGTTTTTT. It is translated as CSVDSGTGEAGELFF. This chain joins TRBV29-1 and TRBJ2-2; 10 bases fit TRBD1. Trimming cost V 3 bases and J 6 bases; bases outside gene matches: 7. CDR1 is SQVTM and CDR2 is ANQGSEA in the germline V gene. The CDR3 is made up of 15 amino acids.

V usage is TRBV18 and J usage is TRBJ2-4; unclear D gene. CDR3 length: 16 amino acids. Germline CDR1 and CDR2: KGHSH and LQKENI. V lost 4 bases and J 8 bases, leaving 21 bases between the germline ends. CDR3: CASSLVTLSRWDIQYF. The CDR3, as DNA: TGTGCCAGCTCACTAGTGACCTTATCCAGGTGGGACATTCAGTACTTC. The full variable domain, in which reference TRBV18 and TRBJ2-4 provide the parts outside the CDR3, is NAGVMQNPRHLVRRRGQEARLRCSPMKGHSHVYWYRQLPEEGLKFMVYLQKENIIDESGMPKERFSAEFPKEGPSILRIQQVVRGDSAAYFCASSLVTLSRWDIQYFGAGTRLSVL.

The V and J genes are TRBV19 and TRBJ1-2; 9 bases fit TRBD1. Trimming cost V 3 bases and J 5 bases; bases outside gene matches: 4. Germline V CDR1 and CDR2: LNHDA, SQIVND (reference sequence). This CDR3 has 14 amino acids. The CDR3 loop reads CASSIRTGAYGYTF. The CDR3 DNA reads as TGTGCCAGTAGTATTCGGACAGGGGCTTATGGCTACACCTTC.

V gene TRBV24-1 combines with J gene TRBJ2-2, with TRBD1 matching over 10 bases. Germline V gene data show CDR1 as KGHDR and CDR2 as SFDVKD. This CDR3 is 15 amino acids long. V lost 2 bases, J lost 5 bases, and 1 base stayed unmatched. This CDR3 is CATSDSGQGTGELFF. CDR3 sequence (DNA): TGTGCCACCAGTGATTCGGGACAGGGGACCGGGGAGCTGTTTTTT.

The gene calls are TRBV19 and TRBJ1-2; 10 bases align to TRBD1. V shed 7 bases, J shed 5 bases, and the junction held 13 bases outside the gene matches. In germline, CDR1 is LNHDA, CDR2 SQIVND (reference sequence). The CDR3 has 16 residues. CDR3 DNA sequence: TGTGCCAGTACCCCCCAGATGACAGGGGGCTGGTATGGCTACACCTTC. It translates to CASTPQMTGGWYGYTF.

This clone was counted a single time. The chain uses TRBV5-1 and TRBJ1-2; no definite D call. The V end lost 3 bases, the J end lost 4 bases, and 16 bases lay between the germline ends. In germline, CDR1 is SGHRS, CDR2 YFSETQ. This CDR3 contains 15 residues. In nucleotides, the CDR3 is TGCGCCAGCAGCTCGGAAGGTCGGGGTACCTATGGCTACACCTTC. It encodes CASSSEGRGTYGYTF.

Points on this clone: Distinct nucleotide sequences in the sample also encode this CDR3. The V gene is TRBV6-5, the J gene TRBJ2-7; 8 nucleotides agree with TRBD2. Germline V gene data show CDR1 as MNHEY and CDR2 as SVGAGI. This CDR3 region has 15 residues. Trimming cost V 2 bases and J 2 bases; bases outside gene matches: 5. Written as DNA, the CDR3 is TGTGCCAGCAGTTACGGCGCGGGAGGTACCTACGAGCAGTACTTC. It specifies CASSYGAGGTYEQYF.

This chain uses TRBV24-1 with TRBJ2-1; 11 positions match TRBD1. Unmatched junction bases numbered 3, after V lost 3 bases and J lost 6 bases. The CDR3 sequence is 15 residues long. Germline V gene lookup returns CDR1 KGHDR and CDR2 SFDVKD. The DNA of the CDR3 is TGTGCCACCAGTGATAAGGGACAGGGGGTCAATGAGCAGTTCTTC. This sequence encodes CATSDKGQGVNEQFF.

This chain links TRBV27 with TRBJ2-7; TRBD2 is a possible D gene (5 bases). In germline, CDR1 is MNHEY, CDR2 SMNVEV (reference sequence). Trimming shortened V by 3 bases and J by 3 bases, and 15 bases separated the two germline ends. CDR3 length: 15 residues. The CDR3 nucleotides are TGTGCCAGCAGTTTTAGGAGCGGACGGAACTACGAGCAGTACTTC. Protein product: CASSFRSGRNYEQYF.

As for this clone: One end of the junction varies from germline; a read error may be responsible. The rearrangement joins TRBV7-7 to TRBJ2-2; TRBD1 aligns across 7 bases. The CDR3 extends over 15 amino acids. Germline V gene sequence: CDR1 SSHAT, CDR2 FNYEAQ (reference sequence). CDR3 sequence reads: CASSLGTANTGELFF. In nucleotides, the CDR3 is TGTGCTAGCAGCTTAGGGACAGCGAACACCGGGGAGCTGTTTTTT.

This clone was observed a handful of times. The chain combines TRBV5-8 with TRBJ1-1; 7 positions match TRBD1. This CDR3 comprises 19 residues. The V segment lost 7 bases and the J segment 2 bases; nucleotides outside the gene matches: 23. Germline-derived CDR1 and CDR2 are SGHTS and YDEGEE. The CDR3 DNA sequence: TGTGCCAGCTGCCGACCGCCCACAAAAACCGGGACAGTCAACACTGAAGCTTTCTTT. Translated: CASCRPPTKTGTVNTEAFF.